These 15 T cell receptor beta chains were sequenced from one sample in a study of blood T cell repertoires in COVID-19. Measured with immunoSEQ multiplex PCR; TCRdb has only the in-frame clones, and not every one. The sample carries about 390,000 clones, about 89% recorded once. The sample consisted of peripheral blood. Every receptor here comes from a woman aged 60 to 75 with COVID-19, enrolled during active disease.

This chain uses TRBV19 with TRBJ1-5, with a possible D match to TRBD1 (5 bases). Germline CDR1 and CDR2: LNHDA and SQIVND (reference sequence). The CDR3 extends over 14 amino acids. Trimming took 0 bases from V and 11 from J, leaving 14 bases between them. The DNA of the CDR3 is TGTGCCAGTAGTATAGACAGGGATAGGAGGGCCCAGCATTTT. It is translated as CASSIDRDRRAQHF. The variable domain in full, with the rest retrieved from reference TRBV19 and TRBJ1-5, is DGGITQSPKYLFRKEGQNVTLSCEQNLNHDAMYWYRQDPGQGLRLIYYSQIVNDFQKGDIAEGYSVSREKKESFPLTVTSAQKNPTAFYLCASSIDRDRRAQHFGDGTRLSIL.

The V gene is TRBV30, the J gene TRBJ2-6; 7 nucleotides line up with TRBD1. Trimming took 3 bases from V and 1 from J; bases not matched to a gene: 3. This CDR3 has 15 amino acids. Germline values: CDR1 GTSNPN, CDR2 SVGIG (reference sequence). CDR3 coding DNA: TGTGCCTGGAGGCCACAGGGGTCTGGGGCCAACGTCCTGACTTTC. Translated: CAWRPQGSGANVLTF.

With regard to this clone: This specimen includes other DNA sequences encoding the same CDR3. The chain couples TRBV6-5 to TRBJ1-2, with a possible D match to TRBD1 (6 bases). The CDR3 length is 13 residues. V was pared by 6 bases and J by 4 bases, with 12 bases between. From germline, CDR1 is MNHEY and CDR2 SVGAGI. Here the CDR3 reads CASRLGTSYGYTF. Written as DNA, the CDR3 is TGTGCCAGCAGGCTAGGGACAAGCTATGGCTACACCTTC.

This chain uses TRBV7-8 with TRBJ1-5; 10 bases are a match to TRBD1. Germline-derived CDR1 and CDR2 are SGHVS and FQNEAQ. The CDR3 covers 16 residues. V gave up 3 bases and J gave up 7 bases; unmatched junction bases: 9. The CDR3 nucleotides are TGTGCCAGCAGCTTCGGGCGACAGGGGGCGAACCAGCCCCAGCATTTT. Translation: CASSFGRQGANQPQHF.

V usage is TRBV7-3 and J usage is TRBJ1-3; D is perhaps TRBD1 (6 bases). The germline gives CDR1 SGHTA, CDR2 FQGTGA. Trimming stripped 5 bases from V and 0 bases from J, with 11 bases between. The CDR3 length is 15 residues. CDR3 residues: CASSRGGASGNTIYF. The CDR3 nucleotides read TGTGCCAGCAGCCGAGGGGGGGCCTCTGGAAACACCATATATTTT. Variable domain in full (rest from reference TRBV7-3 and TRBJ1-3): GAGVSQTPSNKVTEKGKYVELRCDPISGHTALYWYRQSLGQGPEFLIYFQGTGAADDSGLPNDRFFAVRPEGSVSTLKIQRTERGDSAVYLCASSRGGASGNTIYFGEGSWLTVV.

The chain has TRBV5-4 and TRBJ1-3; no reliable D call. Germline V lookup: CDR1 SGHNT, CDR2 YYREEE (reference sequence). The V and J ends lost 6 bases and 1 base respectively, with 8 bases between them. The CDR3 totals 13 residues. As DNA, the CDR3 is TGTGCCAGCACCGCGGGTTCTGGAAACACCATATATTTT. This translates into CASTAGSGNTIYF. Using reference TRBV5-4 and TRBJ1-3 for the parts outside the CDR3, the full variable domain is ETGVTQSPTHLIKTRGQQVTLRCSSQSGHNTVSWYQQALGQGPQFIFQYYREEENGRGNFPPRFSGLQFPNYSSELNVNALELDDSALYLCASTAGSGNTIYFGEGSWLTVV.

The chain employs TRBV4-1 and TRBJ2-2; the D gene is possibly TRBD2 (6 bases). CDR1 is MGHRA, CDR2 YSYEKL, per germline. Trimming removed 4 bases from V and 8 bases from J, with 17 bases in between. CDR3 length equals 15 residues. The CDR3 sequence: CASSPTTSIWGELFF. The CDR3 DNA reads as TGCGCCAGCAGCCCAACTACTAGCATCTGGGGGGAGCTGTTTTTT.

The chain links TRBV6-6 to TRBJ2-7, with TRBD1 matching 9 bases. V gave up 2 bases and J gave up 7 bases; unmatched junction bases: 9. The germline V gene encodes CDR1 MNHNY and CDR2 SVGAGI (reference sequence). This CDR3 comprises 15 residues. The CDR3 region has the DNA TGTGCCAGCAGTTACGTCGGACAGGGGACGGGGGAGCAGTACTTC. It yields the protein CASSYVGQGTGEQYF.

V is TRBV18 and J is TRBJ2-7; TRBD2 matches 15 bases. V was clipped by 2 bases and J by 3 bases; unmatched bases: 8. Germline CDR1 and CDR2: KGHSH and LQKENI. The CDR3 is 18 amino acids. The CDR3 region is CASSPSGTSGGRLYEQYF. The CDR3 coding sequence is TGTGCCAGCTCACCAAGTGGGACTAGCGGGGGGCGACTCTACGAGCAGTACTTC.

This clone came up once. J is TRBJ1-1 and V is TRBV4-2, with a weak D call TRBD1 (6 bases). Germline CDR1 reads LGHNA; CDR2 reads YNFKEQ. With 0 bases removed from V and 0 bases from J, the gap between germline ends came to 14 bases. The CDR3 spans 17 residues. The CDR3 sequence: CASSQEGGRIMNTEAFF. As DNA, the CDR3 is TGTGCCAGCAGCCAAGAGGGGGGGCGTATAATGAACACTGAAGCTTTCTTT.

The chain joins TRBV11-2 to TRBJ2-7, with D tentatively TRBD1 (6 bases). This CDR3 region has 16 residues. Germline assignment: CDR1 SGHAT and CDR2 FQNNGV. Trimming removed 1 base at V and 3 bases at J, with 16 bases between. This CDR3 reads CASSLVLTGSSYEQYF. DNA of the CDR3: TGTGCCAGCAGCTTAGTCCTGACAGGCTCAAGCTACGAGCAGTACTTC.

The chain is built from TRBV27 and TRBJ1-2, with D perhaps matching TRBD1 (5 bases). The CDR3 consists of 12 residues. Deletions cut 3 bases from V and 7 bases from J, with 9 bases between. CDR1 and CDR2 (germline): MNHEY, SMNVEV (reference sequence). CDR3 amino acids: CASSLSGFGYTF. The CDR3 DNA reads as TGTGCCAGCAGTTTGTCAGGGTTTGGCTACACCTTC.

This chain joins TRBV9 and TRBJ2-2; D may be TRBD1 (6 bases). V dropped 4 bases and J dropped 7 bases, with 17 bases sitting between them. The CDR3 is 15 residues long. Germline V gene lookup returns CDR1 SGDLS and CDR2 YYNGEE. The CDR3 DNA is TGTGCCAGCAGCACTTACACAGGGAATGACGGGGAGCTGTTTTTT. It is translated as CASSTYTGNDGELFF. The complete variable domain, with remaining parts taken from reference TRBV9 and TRBJ2-2, reads DSGVTQTPKHLITATGQRVTLRCSPRSGDLSVYWYQQSLDQGLQFLIQYYNGEERAKGNILERFSAQQFPDLHSELNLSSLELGDSALYFCASSTYTGNDGELFFGEGSRLTVL.

This rearrangement joins TRBV6-5 to TRBJ1-6; D gene uncertain. There are 15 residues in the CDR3. Germline lookup yields CDR1 MNHEY and CDR2 SVGAGI. V gave up 5 bases and J gave up 8 bases, with 16 bases separating them. In nucleotides, the CDR3 is TGTGCCAGCAGTCTCGGAGGGAACATCGATTCACCCCTCCACTTT. This sequence encodes CASSLGGNIDSPLHF.

This chain connects TRBV5-1 to TRBJ1-2, with D perhaps TRBD1 (6 bases). Trimming removed 4 bases from V and 7 bases from J, with 17 bases in between. CDR3 size: 14 residues. Germline CDR1 reads SGHRS; CDR2 reads YFSETQ. CDR3 loop: CASSAYRVDGGYTF. The CDR3 DNA sequence: TGCGCCAGCAGCGCCTACAGGGTAGACGGTGGCTACACCTTC. The full variable domain, with the rest looked up from reference TRBV5-1 and TRBJ1-2, is KAGVTQTPRYLIKTRGQQVTLSCSPISGHRSVSWYQQTPGQGLQFLFEYFSETQRNKGNFPGRFSGRQFSNSRSEMNVSTLELGDSALYLCASSAYRVDGGYTFGSGTRLTVV.